This T cell receptor beta chain was sequenced during a study of blood T cells in healthy people across ages. General study findings and limits: Versus aged donors, long-lived donors had higher diversity and more naive CD4+ cells.

Healthy Russian Caucasian donors spanned ages 6 to 90 years. To note about this clonotype: Its cognate antigen is unknown.

A sample-barcoded 5' primer and a J-beta primer mix were used in a second PCR of about 6 to 12 cycles. A single record per CDR3 protein comes from TCRdb applying MiXCR to the 5' RACE reads. The sample holds roughly 550,000 distinct CDR3 sequences, around 24% seen once. This same sample was also taken into another study, of T cells of mothers and their children. This second study notes: Random nucleotides (2-4) and sample barcodes were added by the M1S primer used in the second PCR. The output of TCR recombination is shaped by thymic selection similarly in related and unrelated pairs.

This clonotype was sampled from a boy aged 5 to 17 in good health. The sample comprised blood.

CDR3 sequence reads: CSASVRLAGDDWQFF. Written as DNA, the CDR3 is TGCAGTGCTAGTGTCCGACTAGCGGGAGATGATTGGCAGTTCTTC. The chain is built from TRBV20-1 and TRBJ2-1, with 12 bases matching TRBD2. Germline V gene lookup returns CDR1 DFQATT and CDR2 SNEGSKA (reference sequence). The CDR3 spans 15 residues. The junction had 12 bases not matched to a gene; V was cut back by 3 bases and J by 12 bases.